This TCR beta chain comes out of a study of early stage breast cancer tumors. At the level of the study: Most invasive tumors, about 75% of the 16, were ER+/PR+/HER2-. Invasive lobular carcinomas made up about 30% of the 12 ER+/PR+/HER2- tumors.

CDR1 is SGHRS and CDR2 is YFSETQ in the germline V gene. The CDR3 consists of 15 residues. Trimming stripped 1 base from V and 4 bases from J, with 14 bases between. Sequencing was performed with immunoSEQ multiplex PCR; in TCRdb, only in-frame clones are kept and a portion is missing. The sample has just under 30,000 clones, roughly 81% seen once; the top ten hold about 9.4%. The chain uses TRBV5-1 and TRBJ2-5; perhaps D is TRBD1 or TRBD2 (5 bases each). The sequence was collected from a person in their fifties or sixties with breast cancer. What was sequenced was blood. The CDR3, as DNA: TGCGCCAGCAGCTTGCAGGGACCTTCCGTAGAGACCCAGTACTTC. Amino acids: CASSLQGPSVETQYF.